Listed here are 8 T cell receptor beta chains from one sample, sequenced in a study of blood T cell repertoires in COVID-19. Clones were read by immunoSEQ multiplex PCR, and TCRdb kept only the in-frame ones, dropping some. The sample yields 200,000 to 250,000 clones, about four fifths seen once. Sequencing was carried out using peripheral blood. All receptors come from a woman in her thirties or forties with acute or convalescent COVID-19.

V gene TRBV9 combines with J gene TRBJ2-2, with 11 bases aligning to TRBD1. Germline trimming cut 5 bases from V and 5 bases from J; bases unmatched to any gene: 8. Germline V gene lookup returns CDR1 SGDLS and CDR2 YYNGEE. The CDR3 totals 16 residues. The chain's CDR3 is CASRNPGTGGTGELFF. The CDR3 coding sequence is TGTGCCAGCAGAAACCCCGGGACAGGGGGGACCGGGGAGCTGTTTTTT.

The chain joins TRBV5-5 to TRBJ2-7; 9 nucleotides agree with TRBD2. The junction had 9 bases not matched to a gene; V was cut back by 4 bases and J by 7 bases. CDR3 size: 14 residues. Germline V gives CDR1 SGHKS, CDR2 YYEKEE (reference sequence). CDR3 DNA: TGTGCCAGCAGCCCAGTAGCGGGAGCAAATGAGCAGTACTTC. It yields the protein CASSPVAGANEQYF. Using reference TRBV5-5 and TRBJ2-7 for the parts outside the CDR3, the full variable domain is DAGVTQSPTHLIKTRGQQVTLRCSPISGHKSVSWYQQVLGQGPQFIFQYYEKEERGRGNFPDRFSARQFPNYSSELNVNALLLGDSALYLCASSPVAGANEQYFGPGTRLTVT.

This clone was detected a few times. V gene TRBV14 combines with J gene TRBJ1-1; 8 positions match TRBD1. Germline CDR1 SGHDN, CDR2 FVKESK. J was trimmed by 1 base and V by 2 bases; bases with no gene match: 3. The CDR3 has 15 residues. The CDR3, as DNA: TGTGCCAGCAGCCAATTGGGGACAGGGAACACTGAAGCTTTCTTT. Protein product: CASSQLGTGNTEAFF.

This chain connects TRBV6-6 to TRBJ1-6; a possible D gene is TRBD1 (6 bases). Per the germline V gene, CDR1 is MNHNY and CDR2 is SVGAGI (reference sequence). This CDR3 contains 14 residues. The ends were cut back, 2 bases at V and 7 bases at J, with 9 bases in the middle. CDR3 DNA: TGTGCCAGCAGTTACCGACAGGAGAATTCACCCCTCCACTTT. This gives the protein CASSYRQENSPLHF.

The rearrangement links TRBV5-1 to TRBJ2-2, with D uncertain. Trimming removed 0 bases from V and 0 bases from J, with 6 bases in between. The CDR3 covers 15 residues. Looked up from germline, CDR1 is SGHRS and CDR2 is YFSETQ. The CDR3: CASSLGRANTGELFF. The CDR3 nucleotides read TGCGCCAGCAGCTTGGGGAGAGCGAACACCGGGGAGCTGTTTTTT.

The genes are TRBV2 and TRBJ2-3, with D maybe TRBD2 (7 bases). Germline CDR1 and CDR2: SNHLY and FYNNEI. V was clipped by 6 bases and J by 6 bases, with 16 bases between them. This CDR3 is 14 amino acids long. CDR3 region: CASRGGAKLDTQYF. The CDR3 DNA reads as TGTGCCAGCAGGGGGGGGGCAAAGCTGGATACGCAGTATTTT. Together with reference TRBV2 and TRBJ2-3, the CDR3 gives the full variable domain: EPEVTQTPSHQVTQMGQEVILRCVPISNHLYFYWYRQILGQKVEFLVSFYNNEISEKSEIFDDQFSVERPDGSNFTLKIRSTKLEDSAMYFCASRGGAKLDTQYFGPGTRLTVL.

The table lists this clone with a count of one. The V call is TRBV6-4, the J call TRBJ2-5, with 12 bases aligning to TRBD2. The CDR3 is 15 amino acids. Trimming cost V 6 bases and J 4 bases; bases outside gene matches: 6. Germline V gene sequence: CDR1 MRHNA, CDR2 SNTAGT. CDR3 coding DNA: TGTGCCAGCAGCTCGACTAGCGGGAGTGGAGAGACCCAGTACTTC. Its translation is CASSSTSGSGETQYF.

The chain has TRBV6-5 and TRBJ1-2; TRBD1 is a possible D gene (6 bases). The V and J ends lost 6 bases and 8 bases respectively, with 16 bases between them. CDR1 and CDR2 (germline): MNHEY, SVGAGI. CDR3 length equals 13 residues. The CDR3 sequence is CASRIRGGDGYTF. In DNA, the CDR3 is TGTGCCAGCAGGATCAGGGGAGGGGACGGCTACACCTTC.